These 15 T cell receptor beta chains were sequenced from one sample in a study of blood T cell repertoires in COVID-19. The data were produced by immunoSEQ multiplex PCR, yet TCRdb's version contains in-frame clones alone and is incomplete. The sample holds over 150,000 clones, 85% seen once. Specimen: PBMCs or T cells enriched from blood (not recorded which). The receptor source for this set is a man aged 35 to 55 who had recovered from COVID-19.

Only one count was recorded for this clone. The chain recombines TRBV30 with TRBJ1-3, with unresolved D. CDR1 and CDR2 from the germline V gene are GTSNPN and SVGIG (reference sequence). Deletions cut 2 bases from V and 0 bases from J, with 8 bases between. The CDR3 contains 14 residues. The CDR3 nucleotides read TGTGCCTGGAGTTTTGGGCCCTCTGGAAACACCATATATTTT. Residues: CAWSFGPSGNTIYF.

The V gene is TRBV19, the J gene TRBJ2-1, with a tentative D call TRBD2 (7 bases). The germline V gene encodes CDR1 LNHDA and CDR2 SQIVND (reference sequence). This CDR3 is 14 amino acids long. Trimming shortened V by 6 bases and J by 7 bases, and 16 bases separated the two germline ends. The CDR3 DNA reads as TGTGCCAGTAGGGAGTCCAGGGGAGGGAATGAGCAGTTCTTC. Translating gives CASRESRGGNEQFF. The full variable domain, its missing parts supplied by reference TRBV19 and TRBJ2-1, is DGGITQSPKYLFRKEGQNVTLSCEQNLNHDAMYWYRQDPGQGLRLIYYSQIVNDFQKGDIAEGYSVSREKKESFPLTVTSAQKNPTAFYLCASRESRGGNEQFFGPGTRLTVL.

The V gene is TRBV27, the J gene TRBJ1-6, with unresolved D. CDR3 size: 15 residues. V lost 2 bases and J lost 5, with 10 bases in between. Germline V CDR1 and CDR2: MNHEY, SMNVEV (reference sequence). The CDR3 sequence is CASSLTGMNNSPLHF. CDR3 sequence (DNA): TGTGCCAGCAGTTTAACGGGTATGAATAATTCACCCCTCCACTTT.

The chain carries TRBV9 and TRBJ2-2; D unresolved. This CDR3 has 14 amino acids. V gave up 0 bases and J gave up 6 bases, with 9 bases separating them. Per the germline V gene, CDR1 is SGDLS and CDR2 is YYNGEE. In DNA form, the CDR3 reads TGTGCCAGCAGCGTAGCGGCAGGATCCGGGGAGCTGTTTTTT. This sequence encodes CASSVAAGSGELFF.

The gene calls are TRBV3-1 (or the pseudogene TRBV3-2) and TRBJ2-3; D remains unclear. This CDR3 has 13 residues. The ends were cut back, 4 bases at V and 2 bases at J, with 7 bases in the middle. CDR1 is LGHDT and CDR2 is YNNKEL in the germline V gene (reference sequence). CDR3 DNA sequence: TGTGCCAGCAGCCCCTCCTCCACAGATACGCAGTATTTT. This translates into CASSPSSTDTQYF.

The chain combines TRBV19 with TRBJ1-5, with a weak D call TRBD1 (5 bases). V shed 5 bases and J shed 1 base, with 12 bases lying between them. Germline CDR1 is LNHDA and CDR2 is SQIVND (reference sequence). The CDR3 is 15 residues long. The CDR3 here is CASSFGGRSNQPQHF. The CDR3 DNA reads as TGTGCCAGTAGTTTTGGGGGGAGAAGCAATCAGCCCCAGCATTTT.

The chain joins TRBV5-5 to TRBJ2-1; 11 bases agree with TRBD1. Trimming took 4 bases from V and 6 from J; bases not matched to a gene: 6. Germline V gene lookup returns CDR1 SGHKS and CDR2 YYEKEE (reference sequence). This CDR3 comprises 15 residues. The CDR3 sequence is CASSLDRGLGNEQFF. The DNA for the CDR3 is TGTGCCAGCAGCCTGGACAGGGGGCTGGGCAATGAGCAGTTCTTC.

The chain employs TRBV5-1 and TRBJ2-1, with 10 bases aligning to TRBD2. From germline, CDR1 is SGHRS and CDR2 YFSETQ. Losses at the gene ends were 5 bases for V and 4 bases for J; bases not matched to a gene: 6. The CDR3 consists of 15 residues. The chain's CDR3 is CASSPGTSEYNEQFF. DNA for the CDR3: TGCGCCAGCAGTCCCGGGACTAGCGAGTACAATGAGCAGTTCTTC.

This clone was seen just once. CDR3 DNA: TGTGCCAGCAGCGTAGGGTCGGGCAGGGCGTCTGGGGACTGGGCCAAAAACATTCAGTACTTC. This encodes CASSVGSGRASGDWAKNIQYF. This chain uses TRBV9 with TRBJ2-4; maybe TRBD2 (6 bases). Trimming took 0 bases from V and 1 from J, leaving 26 bases between them. The CDR3 runs to 21 residues. Per the germline V gene, CDR1 is SGDLS and CDR2 is YYNGEE. The full variable domain, with the rest looked up from reference TRBV9 and TRBJ2-4, is DSGVTQTPKHLITATGQRVTLRCSPRSGDLSVYWYQQSLDQGLQFLIQYYNGEERAKGNILERFSAQQFPDLHSELNLSSLELGDSALYFCASSVGSGRASGDWAKNIQYFGAGTRLSVL.

J is TRBJ1-2 and V is TRBV27, with D possibly TRBD1 on 6 matching bases. CDR1 MNHEY and CDR2 SMNVEV come from the germline V gene (reference sequence). The CDR3 sequence is 16 residues long. V was shortened by 5 bases and J by 8 bases, with 24 bases between the two germline ends. CDR3 in DNA: TGTGCCAGCAGTCCAATCCCGATCGGGGGGCTGTGGGGCTACACCTTC. It translates to CASSPIPIGGLWGYTF.

V usage is TRBV28 and J usage is TRBJ2-5, with a weak D call TRBD1 (6 bases). Germline V lookup: CDR1 MDHEN, CDR2 SYDVKM. This CDR3 has 14 amino acids. Trimming stripped 6 bases from V and 1 base from J, with 12 bases between. CDR3 nucleotide sequence: TGTGCCAGCAGCTCACAGGGCCCCCAAGAGACCCAGTACTTC. It yields the protein CASSSQGPQETQYF.

The chain links TRBV30 to TRBJ1-5; D is unclear. V gave up 8 bases and J gave up 3 bases, with 14 bases separating them. CDR1 and CDR2 (germline): GTSNPN, SVGIG (reference sequence). This CDR3 spans 13 amino acids. The CDR3 region has the DNA TGTGCCGTGACTACCGGTTTCAATCAGCCCCAGCATTTT. Residues: CAVTTGFNQPQHF.

V and J are TRBV28 and TRBJ1-2; D possibly corresponds to TRBD1 (5 bases). CDR1 MDHEN and CDR2 SYDVKM come from the germline V gene. V was pared by 4 bases and J by 6 bases, with 18 bases between. CDR3 length equals 15 residues. CDR3 bases: TGTGCCAGCAGTTACCAGCTTGGGGGAGGTCATGGCTACACCTTC. Its protein product is CASSYQLGGGHGYTF.

The gene calls are TRBV18 and TRBJ2-7; 7 bases are shared with TRBD1. Per the germline V gene, CDR1 is KGHSH and CDR2 is LQKENI. The CDR3 runs to 14 residues. The J segment lost 3 bases and the V segment lost 2 bases, leaving 4 bases of the junction unmatched. As DNA, the CDR3 is TGTGCCAGCTCACCAGAGGGGGCTAACTACGAGCAGTACTTC. Protein product: CASSPEGANYEQYF.

This clone has just a few counts. This rearrangement joins TRBV5-4 to TRBJ2-7, with a possible D match to TRBD2 (5 bases). Trimming shortened V by 2 bases and J by 1 base, and 7 bases separated the two germline ends. This CDR3 contains 13 residues. Germline assignment: CDR1 SGHNT and CDR2 YYREEE (reference sequence). The CDR3 is CASSFGDSYEQYF. CDR3 bases: TGTGCCAGCAGCTTCGGGGATTCCTACGAGCAGTACTTC.